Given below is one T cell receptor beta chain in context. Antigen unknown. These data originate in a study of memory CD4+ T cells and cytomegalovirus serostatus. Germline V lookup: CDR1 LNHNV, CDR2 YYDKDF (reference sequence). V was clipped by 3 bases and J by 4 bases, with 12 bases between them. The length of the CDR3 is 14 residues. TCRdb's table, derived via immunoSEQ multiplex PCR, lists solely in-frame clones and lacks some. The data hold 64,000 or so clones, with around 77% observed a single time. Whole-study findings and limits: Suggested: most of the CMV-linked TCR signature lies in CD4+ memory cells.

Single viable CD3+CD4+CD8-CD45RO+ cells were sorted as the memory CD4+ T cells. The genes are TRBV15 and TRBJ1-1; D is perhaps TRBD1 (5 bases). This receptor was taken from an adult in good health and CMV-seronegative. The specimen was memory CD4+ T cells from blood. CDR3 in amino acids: CATSSAGQGTEAFF. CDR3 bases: TGTGCCACCAGCAGTGCAGGGCAGGGCACTGAAGCTTTCTTT. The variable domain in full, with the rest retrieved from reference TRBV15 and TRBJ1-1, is DAMVIQNPRYQVTQFGKPVTLSCSQTLNHNVMYWYQQKSSQAPKLLFHYYDKDFNNEADTPDNFQSRRPNTSFCFLDIRSPGLGDTAMYLCATSSAGQGTEAFFGQGTRLTVV.